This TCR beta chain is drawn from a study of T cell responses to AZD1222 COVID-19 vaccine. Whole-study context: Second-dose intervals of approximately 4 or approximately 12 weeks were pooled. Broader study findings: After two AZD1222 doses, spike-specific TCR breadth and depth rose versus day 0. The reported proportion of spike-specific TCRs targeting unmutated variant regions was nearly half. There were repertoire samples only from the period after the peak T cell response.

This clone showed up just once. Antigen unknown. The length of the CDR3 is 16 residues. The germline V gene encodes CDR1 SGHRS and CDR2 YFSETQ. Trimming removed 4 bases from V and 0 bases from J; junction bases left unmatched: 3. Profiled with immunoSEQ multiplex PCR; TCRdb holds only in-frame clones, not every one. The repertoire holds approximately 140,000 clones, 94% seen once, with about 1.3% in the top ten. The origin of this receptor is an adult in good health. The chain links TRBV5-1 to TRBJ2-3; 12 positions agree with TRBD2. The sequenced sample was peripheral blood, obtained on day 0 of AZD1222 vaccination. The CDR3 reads CASSPGLAGSTDTQYF. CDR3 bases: TGCGCCAGCAGCCCTGGACTAGCGGGAAGCACAGATACGCAGTATTTT.